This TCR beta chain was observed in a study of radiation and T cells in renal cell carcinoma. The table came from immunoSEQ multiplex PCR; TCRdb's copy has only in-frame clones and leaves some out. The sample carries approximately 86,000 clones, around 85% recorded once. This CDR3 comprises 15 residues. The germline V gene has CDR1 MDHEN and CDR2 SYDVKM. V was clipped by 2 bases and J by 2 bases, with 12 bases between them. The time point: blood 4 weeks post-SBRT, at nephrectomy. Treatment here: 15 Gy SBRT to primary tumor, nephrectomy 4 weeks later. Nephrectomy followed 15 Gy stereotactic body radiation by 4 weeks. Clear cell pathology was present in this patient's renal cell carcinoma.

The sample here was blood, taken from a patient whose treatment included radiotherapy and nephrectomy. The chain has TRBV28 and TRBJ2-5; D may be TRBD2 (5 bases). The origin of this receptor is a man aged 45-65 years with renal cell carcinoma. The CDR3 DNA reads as TGTGCCAGCAGTTTAATTTTGTCGGGGCAAGAGACCCAGTACTTC. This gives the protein CASSLILSGQETQYF.